Listed here are 20 T cell receptor beta chains from one sample, sequenced in a study of identical twins. TCRdb independently ran MiXCR on the 5' RACE reads; one entry per CDR3 protein. In the table there are approximately 700,000 distinct CDR3 sequences, less than 7% of which are singletons. Specimen: naive T cells sorted from blood. Every receptor here comes from a man aged 18 to 29 in good health.

This clonotype was seen just once. This CDR3 is missing its conserved last phenylalanine or tryptophan, likely due to a read error. The CDR3 sequence: CASSSGLAGGPYSYEQYY. DNA of the CDR3: TGCGCCAGCAGCTCGGGACTAGCGGGAGGGCCATACTCCTACGAGCAGTACTAC. The chain employs TRBV5-1 and TRBJ2-7; TRBD2 matches 16 bases. Looked up from germline, CDR1 is SGHRS and CDR2 is YFSETQ. J was trimmed by 0 bases and V by 3 bases; bases with no gene match: 6. CDR3 size: 18 residues.

At least ten counts were recorded for this clonotype. The chain employs TRBV6-2 or TRBV6-3 and TRBJ2-5; a weak D match, TRBD2 (5 bases). The CDR3 is 13 amino acids. V was trimmed by 5 bases and J by 4 bases, leaving 11 bases between them. The germline gives CDR1 MNHEY, CDR2 SVGEGT. This CDR3 is CASSPRTGETQYF. The CDR3 bases are TGTGCCAGCAGTCCGCGGACTGGAGAGACCCAGTACTTC.

This clonotype was seen only a few times. The J gene is TRBJ1-4, the V gene TRBV20-1; the D gene is possibly TRBD1 (5 bases). V was shortened by 3 bases and J by 5 bases, with 16 bases between the two germline ends. Germline-derived CDR1 and CDR2 are DFQATT and SNEGSKA (reference sequence). The CDR3 is 15 amino acids. CDR3 region: CSASSSGTANEKLFF. The CDR3 region has the DNA TGCAGTGCTAGTAGCTCCGGGACGGCGAATGAAAAACTGTTTTTT.

This clonotype was detected ten times or more. V usage is TRBV12-3 or TRBV12-4 and J usage is TRBJ2-7; weak D call: TRBD1 (6 bases). CDR3 length: 13 residues. V was pared by 6 bases and J by 1 base, with 10 bases between. The CDR3 DNA is TGTGCCAGCAGGGTAACAGGGTCCTACGAGCAGTACTTC. Protein: CASRVTGSYEQYF.

As regards this clonotype: The CDR3 carries no conserved terminal phenylalanine or tryptophan, so it likely arises from a read error. This rearrangement joins TRBV2 to TRBJ1-5; D uncertain. The CDR3 is made up of 11 amino acids. Trimming removed 6 bases at V and 10 bases at J, with 10 bases between. Germline V gives CDR1 SNHLY, CDR2 FYNNEI. The CDR3 region has the DNA TGTGCCAGCAGCCCCGACGGCCCCCAGCATATT. Encoded protein: CASSPDGPQHI.

This clonotype was picked up a small number of times. V gene TRBV4-2 combines with J gene TRBJ2-2; D may be TRBD1 (6 bases). In germline, CDR1 is LGHNA, CDR2 YNFKEQ. Trimming cost V 0 bases and J 0 bases, with 17 bases left between them. This CDR3 is built from 19 residues. The CDR3: CASSQDSSRDTANTGELFF. DNA of the CDR3: TGTGCCAGCAGCCAAGATAGTAGCCGGGACACCGCGAACACCGGGGAGCTGTTTTTT.

This clonotype was seen ten or more times. V is TRBV12-3 or TRBV12-4 and J is TRBJ2-5; D remains ambiguous. The CDR3 consists of 13 residues. V gave up 2 bases and J gave up 5 bases, with 9 bases separating them. The CDR3 nucleotides are TGTGCCAGCAGTTTACGGCCGGAGGAGACCCAGTACTTC. Its translation: CASSLRPEETQYF.

This clonotype was found a few times. The rearrangement joins TRBV6-5 to TRBJ2-5, with 15 bases aligning to TRBD2. Germline V gene lookup returns CDR1 MNHEY and CDR2 SVGAGI. V was clipped by 2 bases and J by 6 bases; unmatched bases: 10. There are 18 residues in the CDR3. The CDR3 DNA reads as TGTGCCAGCAGTTACGAAGGAGGGACTAGCGGGAGGTTTCAGACCCAGTACTTC. This gives the protein CASSYEGGTSGRFQTQYF.

This clonotype was seen repeatedly, ten times or more. The chain carries TRBV18 and TRBJ2-4, with TRBD2 as a possible D gene (6 bases). V gave up 0 bases and J gave up 0 bases, with 12 bases separating them. In germline, CDR1 is KGHSH, CDR2 LQKENI. This CDR3 has 17 residues. Here the CDR3 DNA reads TGTGCCAGCTCACCACCCTTGGAGGGGTCAGCCAAAAACATTCAGTACTTC. Translated, it gives CASSPPLEGSAKNIQYF.

This clonotype was recorded at least ten times. This chain connects TRBV5-6 to TRBJ2-1; no clear D gene. This CDR3 has 13 residues. Trimming cost V 2 bases and J 10 bases, with 13 bases left between them. Germline values: CDR1 SGHDT, CDR2 YYEEEE. CDR3 amino acids: CASSLRSRGEQFF. The CDR3 DNA follows: TGTGCCAGCAGCTTAAGGTCCCGTGGGGAGCAGTTCTTC.

This clonotype occurred a few times. The chain recombines TRBV21-1 with TRBJ2-7; the D segment call TRBD1 is taken from the table without a DNA check. TRBV21-1 is deemed a pseudogene. This CDR3 has 14 residues. The CDR3 sequence is CASSAGRVAYEQYF. CDR3 in DNA: TGTGCCAGCAGCGCGGGACGGGTGGCCTACGAGCAGTACTTC.

This clonotype was seen many times. CDR3 amino acids: CATRVLGGYTF. The CDR3 DNA reads TGTGCCACCAGGGTCCTGGGAGGCTACACCTTC. The rearrangement joins TRBV6-5 to TRBJ1-2; maybe TRBD1 (5 bases). CDR3 length equals 11 residues. With 10 bases removed from V and 8 bases from J, the gap between germline ends came to 14 bases. Germline CDR1 and CDR2: MNHEY and SVGAGI.

The V and J genes are TRBV9 and TRBJ2-1, with TRBD2 matching 8 bases. V was pared by 4 bases and J by 7 bases, with 10 bases of the junction left unmatched. CDR3 size: 15 residues. Germline V gives CDR1 SGDLS, CDR2 YYNGEE. CDR3 in amino acids: CASSRGSGSLNEQFF. CDR3 bases: TGTGCCAGCAGCCGGGGGAGCGGGAGTTTGAATGAGCAGTTCTTC.

This clonotype was picked up many times. V gene TRBV5-1 combines with J gene TRBJ1-5; no reliable D call. Per germline, CDR1 SGHRS and CDR2 YFSETQ. V was shortened by 0 bases and J by 7 bases, with 5 bases between the two germline ends. CDR3 length equals 12 residues. The CDR3 sequence is CASSLDDQPQHF. The CDR3 nucleotides are TGCGCCAGCAGCTTGGATGACCAGCCCCAGCATTTT.

The gene calls are TRBV20-1 and TRBJ1-6; 7 bases agree with TRBD1. The length of the CDR3 is 12 residues. V lost 5 bases to trimming and J lost 6 bases; unmatched junction nucleotides: 1. The V gene's germline CDR1 is DFQATT and CDR2 SNEGSKA (reference sequence). CDR3 sequence reads: CSAGQVNSPLHF. For the CDR3, the DNA is TGCAGTGCTGGACAGGTTAATTCACCCCTCCACTTT.

V gene TRBV19 combines with J gene TRBJ2-5; D is uncertain. The CDR3 extends over 11 amino acids. Germline CDR1 reads LNHDA; CDR2 reads SQIVND (reference sequence). CDR3 sequence: CDPADQETQYF. The CDR3 DNA reads TGTGATCCGGCGGACCAAGAGACCCAGTACTTC.

This chain connects TRBV20-1 to TRBJ2-7; possibly TRBD2 for D (5 bases). Germline V CDR1 and CDR2: DFQATT, SNEGSKA (reference sequence). Trimming stripped 0 bases from V and 0 bases from J, with 24 bases between. The CDR3 length is 19 residues. DNA of the CDR3: TGCAGTGCTAGAGATTATGGCGGGCCCAGTAAATTAGGCTCCTACGAGCAGTACTTC. This sequence encodes CSARDYGGPSKLGSYEQYF.

The sample holds many counts of this clonotype. This chain connects TRBV20-1 to TRBJ2-2, with a weak D call TRBD1 (6 bases). Germline values: CDR1 DFQATT, CDR2 SNEGSKA (reference sequence). There are 16 residues in the CDR3. With 0 bases removed from V and 5 bases from J, the gap between germline ends came to 16 bases. The CDR3 region has the DNA TGCAGTGCTAGAGATATGCGGCAGGGGCGGACCGGGGAGCTGTTTTTT. It is translated as CSARDMRQGRTGELFF.

The sample holds many counts of this clonotype. The chain joins TRBV15 to TRBJ1-1; D gene uncertain. The CDR3 loop spans 13 amino acids. CDR1 and CDR2 (germline): LNHNV, YYDKDF (reference sequence). Trimming removed 0 bases from V and 4 bases from J, with 6 bases in between. The CDR3 region has the DNA TGTGCCACCAGCAGAGAAAGGACCACTGAAGCTTTCTTT. It is translated as CATSRERTTEAFF.

This clonotype was seen only once. A much more abundant neighbour one base away suggests this may be a read error. The CDR3 carries no conserved terminal phenylalanine or tryptophan, so it likely arises from a read error. The V call is TRBV7-2, the J call TRBJ2-3; no clear D gene. V was clipped by 1 base and J by 9 bases, with 11 bases between them. CDR1 and CDR2 (germline): SGHTA, FQGNSA. The CDR3 is made up of 13 amino acids. DNA of the CDR3: TGTGCCAGCAGCTTAGAGGGTTTTCGCACGCAGTATTAT. It is translated as CASSLEGFRTQYY.